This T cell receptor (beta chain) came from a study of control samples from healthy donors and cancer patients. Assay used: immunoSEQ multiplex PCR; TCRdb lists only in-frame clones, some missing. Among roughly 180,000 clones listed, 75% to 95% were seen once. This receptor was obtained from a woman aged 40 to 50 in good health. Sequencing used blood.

The CDR3 is CASIGRTGANTEAFF. CDR3 in DNA: TGTGCCAGCATTGGTAGGACAGGGGCGAACACTGAAGCTTTCTTT. The genes are TRBV6-5 and TRBJ1-1; 9 bases line up with TRBD1. Trimming at V came to 7 bases and at J to 1 base, leaving 7 bases not matched to a gene. Germline-derived CDR1 and CDR2 are MNHEY and SVGAGI. The CDR3 has 15 amino acids.